This TCR beta chain was sequenced in a study of blood T cell repertoires in COVID-19. In the study overall: Sources were T cells, B-cell-depleted T cells, or PBMCs; the material itself was cDNA or gDNA.

CDR1 and CDR2 from the germline V gene are SQVTM and ANQGSEA. The CDR3 sequence is 13 residues long. The V end was cut by 2 bases, the J end by 5 bases, with 12 bases between. As handled by the study authors: Estimated nucleated cell counts came from reference gene primer amplification. The method was immunoSEQ multiplex PCR; TCRdb's version includes in-frame clones alone and lacks a portion of them. V and J calls and clone size are copied from that table; D and trimming were computed from the DNA. The repertoire holds about 670,000 clones, with approximately 90% as singletons. This clone has just one count.

The sequenced material came from peripheral blood. The rearrangement links TRBV29-1 to TRBJ2-5, with D hard to call. The TCR originated in a woman aged 18-30 years with acute or convalescent COVID-19. CDR3 sequence (DNA): TGCAGCGTTGAACTCGGGTCTGGGGAGACCCAGTACTTC. Translation gives CSVELGSGETQYF.